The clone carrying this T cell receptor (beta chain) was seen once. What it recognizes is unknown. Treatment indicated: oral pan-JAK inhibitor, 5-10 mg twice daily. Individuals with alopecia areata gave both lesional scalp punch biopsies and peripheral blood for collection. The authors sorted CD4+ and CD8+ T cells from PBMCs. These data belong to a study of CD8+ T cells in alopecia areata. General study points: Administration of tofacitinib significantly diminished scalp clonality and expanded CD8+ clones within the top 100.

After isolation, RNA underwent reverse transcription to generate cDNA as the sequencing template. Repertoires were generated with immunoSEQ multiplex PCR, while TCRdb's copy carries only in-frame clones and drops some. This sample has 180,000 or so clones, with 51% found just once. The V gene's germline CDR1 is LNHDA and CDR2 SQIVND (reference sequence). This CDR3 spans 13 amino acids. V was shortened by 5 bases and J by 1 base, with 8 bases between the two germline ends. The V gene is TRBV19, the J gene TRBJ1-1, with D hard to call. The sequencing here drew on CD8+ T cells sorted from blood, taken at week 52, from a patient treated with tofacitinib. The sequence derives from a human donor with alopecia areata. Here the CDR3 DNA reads TGTGCCAGTAGTGTCGACCAGAACACTGAAGCTTTCTTT. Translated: CASSVDQNTEAFF.